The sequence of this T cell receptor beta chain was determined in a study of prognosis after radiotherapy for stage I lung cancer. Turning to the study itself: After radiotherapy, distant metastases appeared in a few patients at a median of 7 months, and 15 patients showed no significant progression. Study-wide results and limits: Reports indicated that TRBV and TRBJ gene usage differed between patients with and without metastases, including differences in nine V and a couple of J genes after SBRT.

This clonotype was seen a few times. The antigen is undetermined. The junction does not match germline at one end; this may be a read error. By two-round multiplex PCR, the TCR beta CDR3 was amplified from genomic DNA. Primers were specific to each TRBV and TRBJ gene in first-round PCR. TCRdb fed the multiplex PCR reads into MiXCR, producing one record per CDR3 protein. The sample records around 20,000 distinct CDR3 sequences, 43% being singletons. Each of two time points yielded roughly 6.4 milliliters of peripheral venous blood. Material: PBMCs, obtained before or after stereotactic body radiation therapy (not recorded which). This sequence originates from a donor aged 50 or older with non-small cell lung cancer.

The CDR3 DNA follows: TGTGCCAGCACTAAAGACAGGGCGCATGCAACTAATGAGAAACTGTTTTTT. This sequence encodes CASTKDRAHATNEKLFF. The gene calls are TRBV6-1 and TRBJ1-4; 7 bases are shared with TRBD1. Germline V lookup: CDR1 MNHNS, CDR2 SASEGT. This CDR3 comprises 17 residues.